This T cell receptor beta chain was obtained from a study of blood T cell repertoires in COVID-19. Turning to the study itself: Specimens from acute and convalescent COVID-19 originated in the United States, Italy and Spain.

Resolution of symptoms, clearance, or two negative PCRs was present in recovered Cohort 3 donors. Methods used by the authors: Amplification of reference gene primers was used by the study to estimate nucleated cell counts. TCRdb's copy holds only in-frame clones and misses some; the assay was immunoSEQ multiplex PCR. The V and J calls and clone size were taken over from that table, and D and trimming were inferred from the DNA. The sample has 300,000 to 450,000 clones; about 90% are singletons. Germline values: CDR1 SEHNR, CDR2 FQNEAQ (reference sequence). This CDR3 comprises 16 residues. Trimming stripped 2 bases from V and 4 bases from J, with 15 bases between.

Material: PBMCs or T cells enriched from blood (not recorded which). This TCR came from a woman aged 25 to 39 who had recovered from COVID-19. The chain links TRBV7-9 to TRBJ1-3; D is ambiguous. The CDR3 nucleotides are TGTGCCAGCAGCTTATATATCAGCGACCCAGGAAACACCATATATTTT. It translates to CASSLYISDPGNTIYF.